The source of this T cell receptor beta chain is a study of T cell responses to AZD1222 COVID-19 vaccine. The method was immunoSEQ multiplex PCR; TCRdb's version includes in-frame clones alone and lacks a portion of them. The sample lists over 95,000 clones; roughly 83% were seen once. General study findings and limits: Recipients of AZD1222 seropositive at baseline numbered only 6 or 7. Within unmutated variant regions lay the reported targets of nearly half of spike-specific TCRs.

With regard to this clone: What it recognizes is unknown.

Germline V gene sequence: CDR1 MNHEY, CDR2 SVGAGI. This CDR3 region has 14 residues. The trim removed 2 bases at V and 3 bases at J, leaving 1 base unmatched. The chain carries TRBV6-5 and TRBJ1-1; 9 bases match TRBD1. Specimen: peripheral blood, collected 28 days after the second AZD1222 dose. The sequence derives from an adult who received the AZD1222 COVID-19 vaccine. The CDR3, as DNA: TGTGCCAGCAGTTACGACAGGGGGTACACTGAAGCTTTCTTT. This codes for CASSYDRGYTEAFF.